Shown below are 20 T cell receptor beta chains from a single sample sequenced in a study of monozygotic twins with inflammatory bowel disease. TCRdb derives one entry per CDR3 protein from the 5' RACE reads, leaving out DNA. The table for this sample gives just over 300,000 distinct CDR3 sequences. The sequencing sample was made of blood. Source of these receptors: a human donor with ulcerative colitis or Crohn's disease, or a healthy co-twin of an affected twin (not recorded which).

The rearrangement joins TRBV27 to TRBJ2-1; as DNA is missing, the TRBD1 call by TCRdb cannot be tested. The CDR3 has 15 residues. Germline V gives CDR1 MNHEY, CDR2 SMNVEV (reference sequence). CDR3 sequence reads: CASRGQGHLYNEQFF.

The V gene is TRBV24-1, the J gene TRBJ2-5; TCRdb designates TRBD1, a call that cannot be tested without DNA. The CDR3 loop spans 13 amino acids. Germline V gene lookup returns CDR1 KGHDR and CDR2 SFDVKD. The CDR3 loop is CATRGGVGETQYF.

The rearrangement links TRBV20-1 to TRBJ2-3; TCRdb's D call, TRBD1, is unchecked because there is no DNA. This CDR3 is 15 amino acids long. Germline CDR1 reads DFQATT; CDR2 reads SNEGSKA (reference sequence). CDR3 protein: CSARDGQGATDTQYF.

This rearrangement joins TRBV6-2 or TRBV6-3 to TRBJ2-7. The CDR3 sequence is 14 residues long. The germline gives CDR1 MNHEY, CDR2 SVGEGT. This chain's CDR3 is CASSQIKSSYEQYF.

The chain links TRBV29-1 to TRBJ2-3; the TCRdb call, TRBD2, lacks DNA for checking. The germline CDR1 and CDR2 sequences are SQVTM and ANQGSEA. The CDR3 is 15 residues long. CDR3 region: CSVDFVLAATDTQYF.

The chain joins TRBV5-8 to TRBJ2-1; TCRdb selects TRBD2, and the lack of DNA leaves this call unchecked. CDR1 is SGHTS, CDR2 YDEGEE, per germline. There are 14 residues in the CDR3. CDR3 sequence reads: CASSQSAAGWEQFF.

V gene TRBV12-3 or TRBV12-4 combines with J gene TRBJ2-7. CDR3 length: 13 amino acids. The CDR3 sequence is CASSLVQAHEQYF.

The rearrangement joins TRBV27 to TRBJ1-4; TCRdb's D gene call, TRBD1, goes unchecked for lack of DNA. Germline V gives CDR1 MNHEY, CDR2 SMNVEV (reference sequence). CDR3 length equals 13 residues. This CDR3 is CASSNNRLQGKFF.

The chain recombines TRBV28 with TRBJ1-5; with no DNA, the TCRdb D assignment of TRBD1 cannot be verified. This CDR3 region has 15 residues. CDR1 and CDR2 from the germline V gene are MDHEN and SYDVKM. CDR3 protein: CATTPPGPAPSPQHF.

The rearrangement joins TRBV13 to TRBJ2-4; TCRdb selects TRBD2, and the lack of DNA leaves this call unchecked. There are 18 residues in the CDR3. Germline CDR1 reads PRHDT; CDR2 reads FYEKMQ (reference sequence). The CDR3 here is CASSSRSREWLGKNIQYF.

This sequence joins TRBV5-4 and TRBJ1-1; TCRdb reports TRBD1, a call that lacks DNA to check it against. This CDR3 region has 17 residues. CDR1 and CDR2 (germline): SGHNT, YYREEE (reference sequence). CDR3 region: CASSATGTGGWNTEAFF.

V usage is TRBV29-1 and J usage is TRBJ2-5; TCRdb gives TRBD2 as the D gene, but with no DNA this cannot be confirmed. This CDR3 comprises 13 residues. In germline, CDR1 is SQVTM, CDR2 ANQGSEA. The CDR3 loop is CSGLTSGQETQYF.

The V call is TRBV28, the J call TRBJ1-1; TCRdb's D call of TRBD1 is untestable without DNA. Germline CDR1 and CDR2: MDHEN and SYDVKM. The CDR3 runs to 13 residues. The CDR3 here is CASSWTGSIGSFF.

The rearrangement uses TRBV5-1 and TRBJ2-7. The CDR3 runs to 15 residues. The germline V gene has CDR1 SGHRS and CDR2 YFSETQ. The CDR3 sequence: CASSLTVLSSYEQYF.

V and J are TRBV19 and TRBJ1-4; TCRdb indicates TRBD1, and absent DNA this call remains unverified. This CDR3 contains 13 residues. Germline V gene data show CDR1 as LNHDA and CDR2 as SQIVND (reference sequence). Here the CDR3 reads CASRGRGNEKLFF.

The genes are TRBV7-1 and TRBJ2-1; the TCRdb D gene call, TRBD2, has no DNA to confirm it. TRBV7-1 is known as an ORF, though its function is uncertain. This CDR3 has 22 amino acids. The CDR3 spells CASSSHQATSGGRLSSYNEQFF.

The chain recombines TRBV7-2 with TRBJ2-7; TCRdb indicates TRBD1, and absent DNA this call remains unverified. Germline-derived CDR1 and CDR2 are SGHTA and FQGNSA. The CDR3 is made up of 14 amino acids. CDR3 sequence: CASSLATGYGEQYF.

The chain is built from TRBV7-2 and TRBJ2-1. The CDR3 runs 13 residues. Germline V gives CDR1 SGHTA, CDR2 FQGNSA. CDR3 residues: CASKLAPNNERFF.

This sequence joins TRBV5-1 and TRBJ2-2. The germline CDR1 and CDR2 sequences are SGHRS and YFSETQ. The CDR3 length is 15 residues. The CDR3 here is CASSLWDANTGELFF.

V usage is TRBV12-3 or TRBV12-4 and J usage is TRBJ1-2. CDR3 length: 13 residues. The chain's CDR3 is CASSFAPNYGYTF.